This TCR beta chain emerged from a study of monozygotic twins with inflammatory bowel disease. As for this clonotype: The antigen remains undetermined.

Germline V lookup: CDR1 ENHRY, CDR2 SYGVKD. The CDR3 loop spans 16 amino acids. General study points: Telling different T cell subtypes apart from each other was not possible.

For both chains, the TCRalpha and TCRbeta cDNA went through two nested PCRs of 16 and 9 cycles. TCRdb reprocessed the 5' RACE reads, with one entry per CDR3 protein and no DNA. Its table records 150,000 to 200,000 distinct CDR3 sequences. The source of this sequence is a human donor with ulcerative colitis or Crohn's disease, or a healthy co-twin of an affected twin (not recorded which). V usage is TRBV10-3 and J usage is TRBJ1-1. Sequenced: blood. The CDR3 region is CAISRGNGVGGTEAFF.